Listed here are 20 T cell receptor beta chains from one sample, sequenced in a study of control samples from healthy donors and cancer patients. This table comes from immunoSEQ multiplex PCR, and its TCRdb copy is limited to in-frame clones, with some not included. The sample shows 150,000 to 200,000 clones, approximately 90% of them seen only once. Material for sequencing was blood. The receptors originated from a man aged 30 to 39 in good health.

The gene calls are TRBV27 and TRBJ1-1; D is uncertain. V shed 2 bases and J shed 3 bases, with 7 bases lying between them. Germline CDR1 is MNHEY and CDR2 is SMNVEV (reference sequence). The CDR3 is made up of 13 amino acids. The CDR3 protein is CASSLPSHTEAFF. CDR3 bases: TGTGCCAGCAGTTTACCATCACACACTGAAGCTTTCTTT.

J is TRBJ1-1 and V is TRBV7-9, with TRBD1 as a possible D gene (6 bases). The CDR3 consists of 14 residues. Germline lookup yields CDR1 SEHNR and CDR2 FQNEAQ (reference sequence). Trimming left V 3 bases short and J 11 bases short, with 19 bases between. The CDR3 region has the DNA TGTGCCAGCAGCTTTTCAGGGGTAAAGTCCGGGGCTTTCTTT. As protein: CASSFSGVKSGAFF.

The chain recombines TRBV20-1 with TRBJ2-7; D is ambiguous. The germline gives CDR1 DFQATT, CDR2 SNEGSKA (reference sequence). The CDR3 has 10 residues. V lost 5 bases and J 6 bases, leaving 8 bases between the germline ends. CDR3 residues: CSAATPEQYF. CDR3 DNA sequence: TGCAGTGCTGCGACCCCCGAGCAGTACTTC.

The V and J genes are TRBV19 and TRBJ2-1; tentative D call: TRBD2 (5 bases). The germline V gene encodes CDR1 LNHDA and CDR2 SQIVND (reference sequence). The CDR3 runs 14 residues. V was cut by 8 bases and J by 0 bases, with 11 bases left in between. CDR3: CASSTSDSYNEQFF. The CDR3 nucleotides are TGTGCCAGTTCTACTAGTGACTCCTACAATGAGCAGTTCTTC.

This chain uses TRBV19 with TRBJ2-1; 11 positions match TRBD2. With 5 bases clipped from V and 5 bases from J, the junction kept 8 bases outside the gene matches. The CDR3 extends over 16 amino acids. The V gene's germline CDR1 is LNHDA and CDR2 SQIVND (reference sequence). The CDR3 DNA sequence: TGTGCCAGTAGTCTCCGACTAGCGGGAAACAACAATGAGCAGTTCTTC. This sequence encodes CASSLRLAGNNNEQFF.

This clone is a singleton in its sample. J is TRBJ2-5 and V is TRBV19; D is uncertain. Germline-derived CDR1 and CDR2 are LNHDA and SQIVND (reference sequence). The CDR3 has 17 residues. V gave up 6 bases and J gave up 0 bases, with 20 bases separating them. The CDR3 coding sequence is TGTGCCAGTAGGCCCGTAAAAACTGATTACAACCAAGAGACCCAGTACTTC. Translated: CASRPVKTDYNQETQYF.

CDR3 DNA sequence: TGTGCCAGCAGCTTAGTCGGGGTCGTCTCCTACAATGAGCAGTTCTTC. Translating it yields CASSLVGVVSYNEQFF. The chain links TRBV7-8 to TRBJ2-1; D might be TRBD2 (5 bases). The CDR3 has 16 amino acids. Between the trimmed V and J ends, which lost 1 base and 0 bases, there was a span of 10 bases. Per germline, CDR1 SGHVS and CDR2 FQNEAQ.

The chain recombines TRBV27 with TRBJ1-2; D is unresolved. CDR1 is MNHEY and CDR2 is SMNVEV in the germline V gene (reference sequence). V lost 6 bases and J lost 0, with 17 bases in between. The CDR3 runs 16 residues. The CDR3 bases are TGTGCCAGCAGGGCTTGGGCGGAACTAGCTAACTATGGCTACACCTTC. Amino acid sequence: CASRAWAELANYGYTF.

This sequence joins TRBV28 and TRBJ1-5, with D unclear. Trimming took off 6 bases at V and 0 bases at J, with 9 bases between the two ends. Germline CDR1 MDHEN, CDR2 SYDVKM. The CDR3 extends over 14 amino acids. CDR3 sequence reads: CASRPSNSNQPQHF. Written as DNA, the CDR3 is TGTGCCAGCAGACCTAGTAATAGCAATCAGCCCCAGCATTTT.

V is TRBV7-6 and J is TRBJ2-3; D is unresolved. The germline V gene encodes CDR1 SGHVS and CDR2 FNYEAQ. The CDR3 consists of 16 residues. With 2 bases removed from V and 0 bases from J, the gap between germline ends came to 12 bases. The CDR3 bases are TGTGCCAGCAGCTTATCTGGCCAGACTAGCACAGATACGCAGTATTTT. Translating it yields CASSLSGQTSTDTQYF.

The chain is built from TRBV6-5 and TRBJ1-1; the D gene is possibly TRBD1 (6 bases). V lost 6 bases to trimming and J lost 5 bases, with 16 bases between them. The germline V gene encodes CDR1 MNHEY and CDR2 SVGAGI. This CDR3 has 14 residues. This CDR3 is CASSYRVGDTEAFF. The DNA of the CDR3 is TGTGCCAGCAGCTACAGGGTGGGGGATACTGAAGCTTTCTTT.

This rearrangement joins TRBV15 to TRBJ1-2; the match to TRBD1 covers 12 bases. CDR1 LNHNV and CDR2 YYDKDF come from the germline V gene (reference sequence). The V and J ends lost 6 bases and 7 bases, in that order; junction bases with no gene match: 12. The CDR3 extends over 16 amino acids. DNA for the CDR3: TGTGCCACCAGAGCAGGAGGGACAGGGGGCTCAGGTGGCTACACCTTC. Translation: CATRAGGTGGSGGYTF.

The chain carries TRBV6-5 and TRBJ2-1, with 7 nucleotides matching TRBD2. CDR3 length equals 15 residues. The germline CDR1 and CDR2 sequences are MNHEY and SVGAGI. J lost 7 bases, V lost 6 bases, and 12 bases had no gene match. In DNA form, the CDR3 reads TGTGCCAGCAGACGAAGACTAGCCGGGATGAATGAGCAGTTCTTC. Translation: CASRRRLAGMNEQFF.

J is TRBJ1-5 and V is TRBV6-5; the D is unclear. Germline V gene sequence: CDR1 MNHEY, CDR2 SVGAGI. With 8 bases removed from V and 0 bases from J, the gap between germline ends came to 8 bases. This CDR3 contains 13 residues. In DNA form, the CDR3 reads TGTGCCAGCCTTGCGGATAGCAATCAGCCCCAGCATTTT. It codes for CASLADSNQPQHF.

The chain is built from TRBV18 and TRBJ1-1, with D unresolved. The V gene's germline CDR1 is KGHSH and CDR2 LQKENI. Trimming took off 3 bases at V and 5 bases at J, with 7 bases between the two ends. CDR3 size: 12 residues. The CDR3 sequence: CASSPDRTEAFF. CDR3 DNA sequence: TGTGCCAGCTCACCGGATCGAACTGAAGCTTTCTTT.

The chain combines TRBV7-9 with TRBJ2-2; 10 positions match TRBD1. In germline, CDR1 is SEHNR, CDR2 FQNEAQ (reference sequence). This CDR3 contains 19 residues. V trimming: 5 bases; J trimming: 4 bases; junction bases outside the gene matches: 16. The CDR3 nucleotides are TGTGCCAGCAGCCTGTGGGTCGGGACCGGGACAGGGGCCACCGGGGAGCTGTTTTTT. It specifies CASSLWVGTGTGATGELFF.

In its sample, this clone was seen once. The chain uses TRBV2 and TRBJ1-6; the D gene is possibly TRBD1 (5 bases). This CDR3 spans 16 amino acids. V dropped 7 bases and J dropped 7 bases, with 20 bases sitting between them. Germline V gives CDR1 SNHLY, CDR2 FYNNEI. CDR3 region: CASNGASPGRNSPLHF. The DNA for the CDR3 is TGTGCCAGCAATGGGGCCTCACCGGGACGCAATTCACCCCTCCACTTT.

The CDR3, as DNA: TGTGCCAGCTCACCACTCGGGACCGTCGGCTCTGGGGCCAACGTCCTGACTTTC. It codes for CASSPLGTVGSGANVLTF. The gene calls are TRBV18 and TRBJ2-6; D may match TRBD1 or TRBD2 (5 bases each). Germline CDR1 and CDR2: KGHSH and LQKENI. Trimming left V 1 base short and J 0 bases short, with 13 bases between. CDR3 length equals 18 residues.

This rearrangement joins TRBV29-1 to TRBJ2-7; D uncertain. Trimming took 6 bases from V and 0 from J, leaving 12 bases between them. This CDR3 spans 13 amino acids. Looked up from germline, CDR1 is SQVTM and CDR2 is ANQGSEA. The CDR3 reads CSVLQSSSYEQYF. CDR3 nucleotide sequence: TGCAGCGTATTACAGAGCAGCTCCTACGAGCAGTACTTC.

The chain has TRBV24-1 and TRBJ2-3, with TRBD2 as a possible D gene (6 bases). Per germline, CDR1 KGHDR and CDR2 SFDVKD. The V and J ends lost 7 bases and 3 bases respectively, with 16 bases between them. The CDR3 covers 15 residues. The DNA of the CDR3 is TGTGCCACCAGCCGCGGGGCGGGTAGGACAGATACGCAGTATTTT. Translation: CATSRGAGRTDTQYF.